Listed below are T cell receptor beta chains from one sample, sequenced in a study of T cell responses to AZD1222 COVID-19 vaccine. Some clones are missing from TCRdb's copy, which holds only in-frame ones; the method was immunoSEQ multiplex PCR. The sample carries about 160,000 clones, around 89% recorded once. The sequenced sample was peripheral blood, obtained 28 days after the second AZD1222 dose. These receptors were taken from an adult who received the AZD1222 COVID-19 vaccine. The CDR3 runs from the conserved cysteine through the conserved F or W. Fields, in order: D gene, J gene, V gene, clone size, CDR3 protein, CDR3 DNA. A D gene is named only where the DNA matches it firmly. Only part of the rows carry a size: once, few, many, or a class if the clone is expanded.

-	TRBJ2-1	TRBV18	-	CASSTNSYNEQFF	TGTGCCAGCTCGACTAACTCCTACAATGAGCAGTTCTTC
TRBD1	TRBJ1-6	TRBV4-3	once	CASSLGQARGYSPLHF	TGCGCCAGCAGCCTGGGACAGGCGCGTGGATATTCACCCCTCCACTTT
-	TRBJ1-1	TRBV5-1	-	CASSLGFSANTEAFF	TGCGCCAGCAGCTTGGGATTCTCAGCGAACACTGAAGCTTTCTTT
TRBD1	TRBJ2-7	TRBV4-3	-	CASSRTGQGSSYEQYF	TGCGCCAGCAGCCGGACTGGACAGGGAAGCTCCTACGAGCAGTACTTC
-	TRBJ2-1	TRBV5-1	few	CASSFDSYNEQFF	TGCGCCAGCAGCTTTGACAGCTACAATGAGCAGTTCTTC
TRBD1	TRBJ1-2	TRBV4-3	-	CASSPVGAQGAGGYTF	TGCGCCAGCAGCCCAGTAGGGGCGCAGGGGGCGGGAGGCTACACCTTC
-	TRBJ1-1	TRBV19	few	CASSTPRGGVATEAFF	TGTGCCAGTAGTACCCCCCGGGGGGGGGTCGCCACTGAAGCTTTCTTT
TRBD1	TRBJ1-4	TRBV9	-	CASSATGGAFEKLFF	TGTGCCAGCAGCGCGACAGGGGGCGCATTTGAAAAACTGTTTTTT
TRBD1	TRBJ1-1	TRBV11-2	-	CASSLNRQGVGAFF	TGTGCCAGCAGCTTGAATAGACAGGGGGTAGGAGCTTTCTTT
-	TRBJ1-2	TRBV30	-	CAWSVGGPYGYTF	TGTGCCTGGAGTGTTGGGGGCCCCTATGGCTACACCTTC
-	TRBJ1-2	TRBV29-1	-	CSVESLAYGYTF	TGCAGCGTTGAATCCCTGGCCTATGGCTACACCTTC
-	TRBJ1-1	TRBV18	once	CASSPNPGRNFEAFF	TGTGCCAGCTCACCTAATCCGGGACGGAATTTTGAAGCTTTCTTT
TRBD1	TRBJ1-6	TRBV25-1	-	CASSDQGAYSPLHF	TGTGCCAGCAGTGATCAGGGGGCTTATTCACCCCTCCACTTT
TRBD2	TRBJ2-3	TRBV12-3/TRBV12-4	-	CASSGGPSGGLYF	TGTGCCAGCAGTGGGGGACCTAGCGGGGGTCTGTATTTT
TRBD1	TRBJ2-7	TRBV13	-	CASSPGTEHYEQYF	TGTGCCAGCAGCCCCGGGACAGAGCACTACGAGCAGTACTTC
TRBD1	TRBJ1-5	TRBV6-6	-	CAGGGRYSNQPQHF	TGTGCCGGAGGGGGCAGATATAGCAATCAGCCCCAGCATTTT
-	TRBJ1-3	TRBV30	-	CAWQEPGLGNTIYF	TGTGCCTGGCAAGAGCCAGGGCTTGGAAACACCATATATTTT
-	TRBJ1-3	TRBV5-1	-	CASSPSRGERGNTIYF	TGCGCCAGCAGCCCTAGCCGCGGGGAGAGAGGAAACACCATATATTTT
TRBD1	TRBJ1-4	TRBV4-1	-	CASSKPDRLNEKLFF	TGCGCCAGCAGTAAACCGGACAGGCTTAATGAAAAACTGTTTTTT
-	TRBJ1-2	TRBV3-1/TRBV3-2	-	CASSQLIPGRAYGYTF	TGTGCCAGCAGTCAACTAATTCCTGGACGGGCCTATGGCTACACCTTC
TRBD1	TRBJ2-1	TRBV9	-	CASSVGQGPANEQFF	TGTGCCAGCAGCGTAGGACAGGGGCCCGCCAATGAGCAGTTCTTC
-	TRBJ1-1	TRBV3-1/TRBV3-2	-	CASSQGAYTEAFF	TGTGCCAGCAGCCAGGGGGCGTACACTGAAGCTTTCTTT
-	TRBJ1-2	TRBV3-1/TRBV3-2	-	CASSQDLGRSGYTF	TGTGCCAGCAGCCAAGATCTAGGGAGATCTGGCTACACCTTC
-	TRBJ2-2	TRBV12-5	-	CASGRAADTGELFF	TGTGCTAGTGGACGCGCTGCGGACACCGGGGAGCTGTTTTTT
TRBD1	TRBJ1-2	TRBV7-3	-	CASSSTGGDGYTF	TGTGCCAGCAGCTCGACAGGGGGGGATGGCTACACCTTC
TRBD1	TRBJ1-1	TRBV27	-	CASSLSFGTGANTEAFF	TGTGCCAGCAGTTTATCGTTTGGGACAGGGGCGAACACTGAAGCTTTCTTT
-	TRBJ2-3	TRBV9	-	CASSGDLSTDTQYF	TGTGCCAGCAGCGGGGACTTAAGCACAGATACGCAGTATTTT
-	TRBJ1-1	TRBV27	few	CASSPLPGLRVEAFF	TGTGCCAGCAGCCCTCTTCCTGGGTTGAGGGTTGAAGCTTTCTTT
-	TRBJ1-6	TRBV4-1	once	CASSQDWENSPLHF	TGCGCCAGCAGCCAAGATTGGGAGAATTCACCCCTCCACTTT
TRBD1	TRBJ2-5	TRBV30	-	CARGTGGETQYF	TGTGCCCGGGGGACAGGGGGAGAGACCCAGTACTTC
-	TRBJ1-3	TRBV2	medium-sized	CASSEYGGRSYSGNTIYF	TGTGCCAGCAGTGAATACGGCGGACGGAGTTACTCTGGAAACACCATATATTTT
-	TRBJ1-5	TRBV13	-	CASAREGNQPQHF	TGTGCCAGCGCCCGTGAGGGCAATCAGCCCCAGCATTTT
-	TRBJ2-5	TRBV7-2	-	CASSPQGGGGTQYF	TGTGCCAGCAGCCCCCAAGGGGGGGGCGGGACCCAGTACTTC
TRBD1	TRBJ1-1	TRBV27	-	CASSFLGGGQGARKGKEAFF	TGTGCCAGCAGTTTCCTAGGGGGGGGACAGGGGGCGCGTAAAGGGAAGGAAGCTTTCTTT
-	TRBJ1-1	TRBV29-1	-	CSVKGRLNTEAFF	TGCAGCGTTAAGGGCAGACTGAACACTGAAGCTTTCTTT
-	TRBJ1-3	TRBV5-1	-	CASSPGTPGNTIYF	TGCGCCAGCAGCCCCGGGACTCCTGGAAACACCATATATTTT
-	TRBJ1-6	TRBV30	-	CACPSRASLSSYNSPLHF	TGTGCCTGCCCTAGCAGGGCCAGCTTAAGCTCCTATAATTCACCCCTCCACTTT
TRBD1	TRBJ1-3	TRBV5-4	-	CASSLDRGPGNTIYF	TGTGCCAGCAGCTTGGACAGGGGGCCTGGAAACACCATATATTTT
-	TRBJ1-2	TRBV3-1/TRBV3-2	-	CASSQGQWNVYGYTF	TGTGCCAGCAGCCAAGGACAGTGGAATGTCTATGGCTACACCTTC
-	TRBJ1-6	TRBV18	-	CASSPTGLDSPLHF	TGTGCCAGCTCACCGACAGGCTTGGATTCACCCCTCCACTTT
-	TRBJ1-1	TRBV6-4	-	CASRMGTEAFF	TGTGCCAGCAGGATGGGCACTGAAGCTTTCTTT
-	TRBJ1-5	TRBV7-9	-	CASSLGVSNQPQHF	TGTGCCAGCAGCTTGGGGGTCAGCAATCAGCCCCAGCATTTT
TRBD2	TRBJ2-1	TRBV30	-	CAWGLGSGGYNEQFF	TGTGCCTGGGGTTTGGGAAGCGGGGGGTACAATGAGCAGTTCTTC
-	TRBJ1-1	TRBV27	-	CASRFAGDTEAFF	TGTGCCAGCAGGTTCGCGGGGGACACTGAAGCTTTCTTT
-	TRBJ1-1	TRBV6-5	-	CASSYSSNTEAFF	TGTGCCAGCAGTTACTCGTCGAACACTGAAGCTTTCTTT